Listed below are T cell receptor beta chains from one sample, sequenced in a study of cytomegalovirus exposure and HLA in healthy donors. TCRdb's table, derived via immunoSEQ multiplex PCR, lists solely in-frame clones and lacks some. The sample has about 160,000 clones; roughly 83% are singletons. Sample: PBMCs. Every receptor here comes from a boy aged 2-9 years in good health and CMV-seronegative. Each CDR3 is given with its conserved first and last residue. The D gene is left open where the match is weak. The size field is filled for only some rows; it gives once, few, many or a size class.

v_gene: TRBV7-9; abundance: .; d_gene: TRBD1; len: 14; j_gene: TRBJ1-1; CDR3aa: CASRSPGQGGEAFF; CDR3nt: TGTGCTAGCAGGTCCCCGGGACAGGGGGGTGAAGCTTTCTTT
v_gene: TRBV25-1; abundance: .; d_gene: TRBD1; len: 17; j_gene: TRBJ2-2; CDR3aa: CASSVGIDRGRTGELFF; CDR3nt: TGTGCCAGCAGTGTGGGGATTGACAGGGGTCGGACCGGGGAGCTGTTTTTT
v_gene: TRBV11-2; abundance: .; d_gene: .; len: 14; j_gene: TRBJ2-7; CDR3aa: CASSLGRVPYEQYF; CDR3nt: TGTGCCAGCAGCTTAGGCAGGGTCCCCTACGAGCAGTACTTC
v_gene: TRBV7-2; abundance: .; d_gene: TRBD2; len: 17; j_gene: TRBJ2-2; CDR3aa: CASSLSKAGGILGELFF; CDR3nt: TGTGCCAGCAGCTTGTCCAAAGCGGGGGGGATTTTGGGGGAGCTGTTTTTT
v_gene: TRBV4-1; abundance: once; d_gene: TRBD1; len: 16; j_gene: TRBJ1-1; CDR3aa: CASSQDGTGADTEAFF; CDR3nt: TGCGCCAGCAGCCAAGATGGGACAGGGGCCGACACTGAAGCTTTCTTT
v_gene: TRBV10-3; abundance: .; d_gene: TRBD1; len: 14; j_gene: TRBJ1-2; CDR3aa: CAISSTGDLYGYTF; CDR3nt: TGTGCCATCAGCTCGACAGGGGATCTCTATGGCTACACCTTC
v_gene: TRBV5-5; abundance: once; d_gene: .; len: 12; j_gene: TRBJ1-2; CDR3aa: CASSPGGDGYTF; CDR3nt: TGTGCCAGCAGCCCCGGGGGGGATGGCTACACCTTC
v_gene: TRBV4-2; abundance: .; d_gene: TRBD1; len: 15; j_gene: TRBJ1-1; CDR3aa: CASSQPGTGNTEAFF; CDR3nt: TGTGCCAGCAGCCAACCCGGGACAGGCAACACTGAAGCTTTCTTT
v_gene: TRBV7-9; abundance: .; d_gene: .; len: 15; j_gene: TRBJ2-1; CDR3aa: CASSFLTTSYNEQFF; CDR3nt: TGTGCCAGCAGCTTCCTTACCACATCCTACAATGAGCAGTTCTTC
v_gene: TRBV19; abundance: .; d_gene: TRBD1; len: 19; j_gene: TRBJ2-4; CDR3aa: CASSVRDRGSDLAKNIQYF; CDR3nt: TGTGCCAGTAGTGTCCGGGACAGGGGTTCCGACTTAGCCAAAAACATTCAGTACTTC
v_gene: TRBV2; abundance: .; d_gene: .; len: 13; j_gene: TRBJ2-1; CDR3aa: CASTHRVYNEQFF; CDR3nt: TGTGCCAGCACCCATCGGGTTTACAATGAGCAGTTCTTC
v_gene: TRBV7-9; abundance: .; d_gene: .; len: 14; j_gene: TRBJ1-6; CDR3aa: CASSLEKSNSPLHF; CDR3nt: TGTGCCAGCAGCTTAGAAAAGAGTAATTCACCCCTCCACTTT
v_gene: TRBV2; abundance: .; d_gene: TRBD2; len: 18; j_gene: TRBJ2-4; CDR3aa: CASSLAGGPRLVKNIQYF; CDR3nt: TGTGCCAGCAGCCTAGCGGGAGGGCCGAGATTAGTCAAAAACATTCAGTACTTC
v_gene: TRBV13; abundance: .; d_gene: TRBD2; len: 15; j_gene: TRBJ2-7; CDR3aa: CASSLAASGSYEQYF; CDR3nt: TGTGCCAGCAGCTTAGCGGCTAGCGGGAGCTACGAGCAGTACTTC
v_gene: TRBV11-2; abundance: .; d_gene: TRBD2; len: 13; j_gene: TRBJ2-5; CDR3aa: CASSSGLAETQYF; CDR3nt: TGTGCCAGCAGCTCGGGACTAGCGGAGACCCAGTACTTC
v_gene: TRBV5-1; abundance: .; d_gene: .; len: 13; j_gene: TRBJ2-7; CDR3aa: CASSIDKTYEQYF; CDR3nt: TGCGCCAGCAGCATTGACAAGACCTACGAGCAGTACTTC
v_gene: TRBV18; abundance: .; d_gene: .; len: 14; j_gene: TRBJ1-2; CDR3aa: CASSPAGVWGGYTF; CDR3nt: TGTGCCAGCTCCCCCGCAGGGGTCTGGGGTGGCTACACCTTC
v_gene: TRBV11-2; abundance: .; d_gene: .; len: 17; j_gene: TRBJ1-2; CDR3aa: CASSLVGVGEPNYGYTF; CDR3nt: TGTGCCAGCAGCTTAGTAGGGGTAGGGGAACCCAACTATGGCTACACCTTC
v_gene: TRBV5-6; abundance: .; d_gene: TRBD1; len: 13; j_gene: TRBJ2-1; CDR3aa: CASSLDRVNEQFF; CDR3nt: TGTGCCAGCAGCCTTGACAGGGTTAATGAGCAGTTCTTC
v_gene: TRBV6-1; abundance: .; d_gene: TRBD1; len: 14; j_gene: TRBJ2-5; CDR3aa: CASRQGVVEETQYF; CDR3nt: TGTGCCAGCAGGCAGGGGGTGGTTGAAGAGACCCAGTACTTC
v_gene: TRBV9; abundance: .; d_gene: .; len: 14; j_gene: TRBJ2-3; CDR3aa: CASSVGQGVNTQYF; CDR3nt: TGTGCCAGCAGCGTAGGCCAAGGGGTAAATACGCAGTATTTT
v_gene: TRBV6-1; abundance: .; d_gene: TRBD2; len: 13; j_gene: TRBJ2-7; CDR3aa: CASSRTSGVEQYF; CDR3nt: TGTGCCAGCAGTAGGACTAGCGGGGTCGAGCAGTACTTC
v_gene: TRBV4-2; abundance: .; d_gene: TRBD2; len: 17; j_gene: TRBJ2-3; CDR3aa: CASSQAGLAGVADTQYF; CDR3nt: TGTGCCAGCAGCCAAGCGGGACTAGCGGGAGTTGCAGATACGCAGTATTTT
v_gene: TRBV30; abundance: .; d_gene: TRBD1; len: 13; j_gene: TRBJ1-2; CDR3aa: CAWRDRGLDGYTF; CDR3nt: TGTGCCTGGAGGGACAGGGGGCTGGATGGCTACACCTTC
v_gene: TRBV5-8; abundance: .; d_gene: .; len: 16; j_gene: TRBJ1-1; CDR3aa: CASSFRRGRYDTEAFF; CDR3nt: TGTGCCAGCAGCTTTAGAAGGGGCCGCTACGACACTGAAGCTTTCTTT
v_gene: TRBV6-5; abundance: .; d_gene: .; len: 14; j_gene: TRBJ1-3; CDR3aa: CASSSGPNGNTIYF; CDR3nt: TGTGCCAGCAGCTCGGGTCCGAATGGAAACACCATATATTTT
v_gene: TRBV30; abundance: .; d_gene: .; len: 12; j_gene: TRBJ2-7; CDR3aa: CAWSVLTPEQYF; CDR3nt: TGTGCCTGGAGTGTCCTAACGCCCGAGCAGTACTTC
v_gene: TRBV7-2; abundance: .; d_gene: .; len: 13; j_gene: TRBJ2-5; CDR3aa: CASSSAGRETQYF; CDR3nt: TGTGCCAGCAGCTCCGCGGGTCGAGAGACCCAGTACTTC
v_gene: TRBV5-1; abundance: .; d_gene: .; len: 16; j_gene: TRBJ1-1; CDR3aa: CASSLDGRPKETEAFF; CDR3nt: TGCGCCAGCAGCTTGGATGGTCGGCCCAAGGAGACTGAAGCTTTCTTT
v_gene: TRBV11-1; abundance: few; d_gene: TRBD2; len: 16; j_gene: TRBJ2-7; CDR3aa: CASSLAGLAGEYEQYF; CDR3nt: TGTGCCAGCAGCTTAGCGGGACTAGCGGGAGAGTACGAGCAGTACTTC
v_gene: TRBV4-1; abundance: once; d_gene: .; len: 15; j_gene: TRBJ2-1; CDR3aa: CASSQHGTPYNEQFF; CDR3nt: TGCGCCAGCAGCCAACATGGGACTCCCTACAATGAGCAGTTCTTC
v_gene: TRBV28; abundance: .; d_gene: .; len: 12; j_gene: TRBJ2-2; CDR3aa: CASSSGTGELFF; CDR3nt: TGTGCCAGCAGTTCCGGCACCGGGGAGCTGTTTTTT
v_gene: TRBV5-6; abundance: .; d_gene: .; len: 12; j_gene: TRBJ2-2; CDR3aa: CASSLPGGELFF; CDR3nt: TGTGCCAGCAGCTTACCGGGAGGGGAGCTGTTTTTT
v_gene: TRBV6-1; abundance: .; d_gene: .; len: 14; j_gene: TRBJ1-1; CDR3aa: CASSERRTRSVAFF; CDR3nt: TGTGCCAGCAGTGAAAGGAGGACCAGGAGCGTAGCTTTCTTT
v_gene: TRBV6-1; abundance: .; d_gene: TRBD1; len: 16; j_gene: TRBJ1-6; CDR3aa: CASSEVLDRGPSPLHF; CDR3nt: TGTGCCAGCAGTGAAGTCTTGGACAGGGGGCCTTCACCCCTCCACTTT
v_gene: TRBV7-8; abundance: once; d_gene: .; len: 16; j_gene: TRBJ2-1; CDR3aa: CASIPGGSLSTNEQFF; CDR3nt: TGTGCCAGCATCCCAGGGGGGAGTTTGAGCACCAATGAGCAGTTCTTC
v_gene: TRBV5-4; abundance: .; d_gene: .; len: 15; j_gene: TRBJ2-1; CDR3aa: CASSNRANIYNEQFF; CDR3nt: TGTGCCAGCAGCAACAGGGCGAACATATACAATGAGCAGTTCTTC
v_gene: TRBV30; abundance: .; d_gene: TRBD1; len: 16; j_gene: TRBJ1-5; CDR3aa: CAWSPRTGISNQPQHF; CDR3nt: TGTGCCTGGAGTCCAAGGACAGGGATTAGCAATCAGCCCCAGCATTTT
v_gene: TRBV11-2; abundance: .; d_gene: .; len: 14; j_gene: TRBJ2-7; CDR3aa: CASSLGQAPDEQYF; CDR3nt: TGTGCCAGCAGCTTAGGGCAGGCGCCGGATGAGCAGTACTTC
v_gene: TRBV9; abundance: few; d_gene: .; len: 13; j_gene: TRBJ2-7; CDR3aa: CASSAGVAYEQYF; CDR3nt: TGTGCCAGCAGCGCGGGGGTCGCCTACGAGCAGTACTTC
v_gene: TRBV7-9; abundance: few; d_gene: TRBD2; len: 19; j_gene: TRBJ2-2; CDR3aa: CASSLIRRLAGTNTGELFF; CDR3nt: TGTGCCAGCAGTTTAATCCGCCGACTAGCGGGAACGAACACCGGGGAGCTGTTTTTT
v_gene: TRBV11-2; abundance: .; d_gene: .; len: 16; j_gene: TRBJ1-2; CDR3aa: CASSTGGGTLSFGYTF; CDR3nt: TGTGCCAGCAGCACGGGGGGGGGCACCCTGTCTTTTGGCTACACCTTC
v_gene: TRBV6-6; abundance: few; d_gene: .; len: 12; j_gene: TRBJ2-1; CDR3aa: CASSYLEHEQFF; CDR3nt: TGTGCCAGCAGTTACCTCGAGCATGAGCAGTTCTTC
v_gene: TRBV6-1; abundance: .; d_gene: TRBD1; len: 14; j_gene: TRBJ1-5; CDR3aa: CASRGTGINQPQHF; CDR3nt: TGTGCCAGCAGAGGGACAGGGATCAATCAGCCCCAGCATTTT
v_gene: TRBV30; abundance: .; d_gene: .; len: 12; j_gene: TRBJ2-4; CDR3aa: CAWSVGGGIQYF; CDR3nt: TGTGCCTGGAGTGTAGGGGGGGGCATTCAGTACTTC
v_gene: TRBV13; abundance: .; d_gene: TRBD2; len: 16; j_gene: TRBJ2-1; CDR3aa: CASSPLKSGSDGEQFF; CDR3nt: TGTGCCAGCAGTCCCCTGAAGAGCGGGAGCGATGGTGAGCAGTTCTTC
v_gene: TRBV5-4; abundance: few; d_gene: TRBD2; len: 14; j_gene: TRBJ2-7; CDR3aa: CASSLASGSYEQYF; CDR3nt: TGTGCCAGCAGCTTGGCTAGCGGGAGTTACGAGCAGTACTTC
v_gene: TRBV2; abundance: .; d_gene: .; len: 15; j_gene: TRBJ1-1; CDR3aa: CASSGDLDRPIEAFF; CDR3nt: TGTGCCAGCAGTGGTGACCTGGACAGACCGATTGAAGCTTTCTTT
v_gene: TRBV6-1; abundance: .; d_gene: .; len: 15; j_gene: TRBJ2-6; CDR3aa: CASRLDRSGANVLTF; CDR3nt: TGTGCCAGCAGGCTAGACAGATCTGGGGCCAACGTCCTGACTTTC
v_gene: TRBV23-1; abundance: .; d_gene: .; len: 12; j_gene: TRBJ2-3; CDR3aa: CASSLLPDTQYF; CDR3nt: TGCGCCAGCAGTTTACTTCCAGATACGCAGTATTTT
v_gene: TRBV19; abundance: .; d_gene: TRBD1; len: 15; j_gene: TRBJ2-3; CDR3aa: CASVDRGSLTDTQYF; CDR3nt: TGTGCCAGTGTAGACAGGGGTTCCCTCACAGATACGCAGTATTTT